Each of the 15 T cell receptor beta chains below was sequenced from the same sample in a study of T cell changes during pregnancy in multiple sclerosis (dated by TCRdb to 2018 to 2020). Library creation used the immunoSEQ multiplex PCR assay. The immuneACCESS repertoire file appears here via TCRdb, limited to in-frame rearrangements. These files lack a portion of the clones; in checked studies, under half of the deficit traces to unresolved V genes, and the cause of the others is not known. Within this sample are about 40,000 clones, with 85% to 95% of them counted one time only. The top ten constitute 1% to 1.5% of the sample. The sample was peripheral blood, taken before pregnancy. Every receptor here comes from a female donor with multiple sclerosis, enrolled in a pregnancy study.

V and J are TRBV5-6 and TRBJ2-3; TRBD2 is a possible D gene (5 bases). The CDR3 runs 16 residues. CDR1 is SGHDT and CDR2 is YYEEEE in the germline V gene. V gave up 1 base and J gave up 2 bases, with 14 bases separating them. CDR3 sequence reads: CASSLPDRDATDTQYF. In DNA, the CDR3 is TGTGCCAGCAGCTTGCCCGACCGGGATGCCACAGATACGCAGTATTTT.

A note on this clone: Relative to the germline gene, one junction end is altered; a read error may explain this. The rearrangement joins TRBV2 to TRBJ1-1; 11 bases fit TRBD1. Germline CDR1 and CDR2: SNHLY and FYNNEI. CDR3 length: 15 amino acids. The CDR3 nucleotides read TGTGCCAGCAGGGAAGGACAGGGGGCGCGCTCTGAAGCTTTCTTT. This encodes CASREGQGARSEAFF. Full variable domain (remainder filled in from reference TRBV2 and TRBJ1-1): EPEVTQTPSHQVTQMGQEVILRCVPISNHLYFYWYRQILGQKVEFLVSFYNNEISEKSEIFDDQFSVERPDGSNFTLKIRSTKLEDSAMYFCASREGQGARSEAFFGQGTRLTVV.

The CDR3 region has the DNA TGTGCCTGGAGTGCTAGCGGGGAGACAGATACGCAGTATTTT. Its translation: CAWSASGETDTQYF. This chain uses TRBV30 with TRBJ2-3, with 9 bases lining up with TRBD2. Germline CDR1 GTSNPN, CDR2 SVGIG (reference sequence). Trimming removed 1 base from V and 3 bases from J; junction bases left unmatched: 2. The CDR3 contains 14 residues.

The chain links TRBV5-1 to TRBJ2-1, with D possibly matching TRBD2 (6 bases). Germline loops: CDR1 SGHRS, CDR2 YFSETQ. This CDR3 has 14 amino acids. Between the trimmed V and J ends, which lost 4 bases and 4 bases, there was a span of 12 bases. CDR3 residues: CASSISGPYNEQFF. DNA for the CDR3: TGCGCCAGCAGCATTAGCGGCCCTTACAATGAGCAGTTCTTC.

The chain is built from TRBV4-1 and TRBJ1-1, with D uncertain. V shed 6 bases and J shed 0 bases, with 8 bases lying between them. The CDR3 spans 13 residues. Germline V lookup: CDR1 MGHRA, CDR2 YSYEKL. The CDR3 region has the DNA TGCGCCAGCAGGGGAGAATTGAACACTGAAGCTTTCTTT. Protein product: CASRGELNTEAFF.

The chain carries TRBV21-1 and TRBJ2-2; TRBD1, as called in the table, went unchecked against the DNA. TRBV21-1 is classified as a pseudogene. The CDR3 is 19 amino acids. CDR3 region: CASSKASRAPQGNWGELFF. The CDR3, as DNA: TGTGCCAGCAGCAAAGCGTCGAGAGCTCCCCAGGGGAACTGGGGGGAGCTGTTTTTT.

The rearrangement uses TRBV5-4 and TRBJ1-4; D unresolved. V was shortened by 0 bases and J by 4 bases, with 7 bases between the two germline ends. This CDR3 spans 14 amino acids. Per germline, CDR1 SGHNT and CDR2 YYREEE (reference sequence). The CDR3 loop reads CASSLEPVNEKLFF. CDR3 DNA sequence: TGTGCCAGCAGCTTGGAACCAGTTAATGAAAAACTGTTTTTT.

CDR3 sequence reads: CASSPQQSTIYF. The DNA for the CDR3 is TGTGCCAGCTCTCCCCAACAGTCCACCATATATTTT. The chain employs TRBV18 and TRBJ1-3; D call uncertain. V shed 6 bases and J shed 9 bases, with 12 bases lying between them. Germline lookup yields CDR1 KGHSH and CDR2 LQKENI. CDR3 size: 12 residues. Full variable domain (rest looked up from reference TRBV18 and TRBJ1-3): NAGVMQNPRHLVRRRGQEARLRCSPMKGHSHVYWYRQLPEEGLKFMVYLQKENIIDESGMPKERFSAEFPKEGPSILRIQQVVRGDSAAYFCASSPQQSTIYFGEGSWLTVV.

The chain employs TRBV18 and TRBJ2-7; no firm D call. Germline lookup yields CDR1 KGHSH and CDR2 LQKENI. This CDR3 has 13 residues. Trimming took 2 bases from V and 2 from J, leaving 7 bases between them. CDR3 nucleotides: TGTGCCAGCTCACCATCCCAAACCTACGAGCAGTACTTC. This encodes CASSPSQTYEQYF.

The chain is built from TRBV7-9 and TRBJ2-3; possible D gene TRBD2, 6 bases. Trimming removed 5 bases at V and 14 bases at J, with 17 bases between. The CDR3 covers 12 residues. The germline CDR1 and CDR2 sequences are SEHNR and FQNEAQ (reference sequence). The CDR3 reads CASSPVGLTLYF. CDR3 coding DNA: TGTGCCAGCAGCCCCGTGGGACTCACATTGTATTTT.

CDR3 sequence (DNA): TGTGCCAGCAGTCTAATAACTGAGACCCAGTACTTC. Amino acids: CASSLITETQYF. The rearrangement uses TRBV28 and TRBJ2-5; D ambiguous. Trimming took 5 bases from V and 5 from J, leaving 9 bases between them. The CDR3 spans 12 residues. Germline V lookup: CDR1 MDHEN, CDR2 SYDVKM.

To note about this clone: The sample carries other DNA sequences with the same CDR3. The rearrangement uses TRBV10-2 and TRBJ2-7; TRBD1 matches 8 bases. This CDR3 contains 15 residues. Germline V gene data show CDR1 as WSHSY and CDR2 as SAAADI. V gave up 0 bases and J gave up 2 bases; unmatched junction bases: 3. For the CDR3, the DNA is TGCGCCAGCAGTGAGTCAAACAGGGGGACCTACGAGCAGTACTTC. This codes for CASSESNRGTYEQYF.

The gene calls are TRBV9 and TRBJ2-7, with 11 bases aligning to TRBD1. V gave up 4 bases and J gave up 2 bases; unmatched junction bases: 11. The CDR3 has 17 amino acids. Germline assignment: CDR1 SGDLS and CDR2 YYNGEE. Here the CDR3 reads CASSPEYRDRGTYEQYF. The CDR3 DNA is TGTGCCAGCAGCCCTGAGTACCGGGACAGGGGGACCTACGAGCAGTACTTC.

This clone was seen only once. The chain employs TRBV5-6 and TRBJ2-1, with 11 bases fitting TRBD2. Germline V gene lookup returns CDR1 SGHDT and CDR2 YYEEEE. This CDR3 contains 19 residues. The V segment lost 4 bases and the J segment 2 bases; nucleotides outside the gene matches: 14. CDR3 bases: TGTGCCAGCAGCCCCGGCCGGCTAGCGGGAGGTTTCGCCTACAATGAGCAGTTCTTC. It encodes CASSPGRLAGGFAYNEQFF.

Concerning this clone itself: At one boundary the junction diverges from the germline segment, which might be a read error. V is TRBV18 and J is TRBJ2-4; the D gene is possibly TRBD1 (6 bases). This CDR3 has 13 residues. CDR1 is KGHSH and CDR2 is LQKENI in the germline V gene. This CDR3 is CASSPTQRQALNF. The CDR3 nucleotides read TGTGCCAGCTCACCTACCCAACGACAGGCTCTGAACTTC.